A selection of T cell receptor beta chains follows, all from one sample in a study of T cells in Graves' hyperthyroidism and ophthalmopathy. From the multiplex PCR reads, TCRdb called clonotypes with MiXCR, one entry per CDR3 protein. This sample has fewer than 650,000 distinct CDR3 sequences; 12% to 15% occur once, and the top ten carry 14%. The sample consisted of blood. The origin of the receptors is a woman aged 40 to 50 with Graves' hyperthyroidism. Both conserved end residues are part of each CDR3. D genes are given only for firm matches. The size of a clone is reported for some rows only, either as once, few or many, or as a class for expanded clones.

clone_size	d_call	v_call	j_call	cdr3_aa	cdr3_nt
many	TRBD2	TRBV20-1	TRBJ2-1	CSARDGGLAAYNEQFF	TGCAGTGCTAGAGATGGAGGCCTAGCGGCGTACAATGAGCAGTTCTTC
once	TRBD1	TRBV9	TRBJ2-2	CASSVGTGGLTGELFF	TGTGCCAGCAGCGTCGGGACAGGGGGGTTAACCGGGGAGCTGTTTTTT
many	TRBD2	TRBV7-2	TRBJ2-3	CASSTGTTSTDTQYF	TGTGCCAGCAGCACCGGGACTACAAGCACAGATACGCAGTATTTT
many	-	TRBV28	TRBJ1-6	CASSPQGWSPLHF	TGTGCCAGCAGCCCACAGGGTTGGTCACCCCTCCACTTT
many	TRBD1	TRBV11-2	TRBJ1-5	CASSSRLSGQGDNQPQHF	TGTGCCAGCAGCTCCCGATTGAGCGGACAGGGGGACAATCAGCCCCAGCATTTT
many	TRBD1	TRBV28	TRBJ1-2	CASSMDRDLYGYTF	TGTGCCAGCAGTATGGACAGGGATCTCTATGGCTACACCTTC
-	-	TRBV6-5	TRBJ1-2	CASSLAANYGYTF	TGTGCCAGCAGTTTGGCAGCTAACTATGGCTACACCTTC
many	TRBD1	TRBV18	TRBJ2-4	CASSPRAGGVDIQYF	TGTGCCAGCTCACCACGGGCAGGGGGCGTGGACATTCAGTACTTC
few	-	TRBV9	TRBJ1-2	CASESDRNYGYTF	TGTGCCAGCGAGTCAGACCGAAACTATGGCTACACCTTC
many	-	TRBV7-2	TRBJ1-2	CASSLGRVRNYGYTF	TGTGCCAGCAGCTTAGGCAGGGTCAGGAACTATGGCTACACCTTC
many	-	TRBV28	TRBJ2-1	CASHPKAGAEVFRQFF	TGTGCCAGCCACCCCAAGGCGGGGGCGGAGGTGTTCCGACAGTTCTTC
many	TRBD1	TRBV7-9	TRBJ2-7	CASTTKAGTGGGQYF	TGTGCCAGCACCACGAAAGCCGGGACAGGAGGAGGGCAGTACTTC
many	-	TRBV6-2/TRBV6-3	TRBJ2-5	CASSYMATAPQETQYF	TGTGCCAGCAGTTACATGGCGACAGCCCCTCAAGAGACCCAGTACTTC
many	-	TRBV20-1	TRBJ2-3	CSAQLVGPGGTDTQYF	TGCAGTGCCCAGCTAGTCGGGCCGGGAGGCACAGATACGCAGTATTTT
many	TRBD2	TRBV20-1	TRBJ2-5	CSAPIGRDYLQETQYF	TGCAGTGCCCCCATCGGGCGGGACTACCTTCAAGAGACCCAGTACTTC
once	TRBD2	TRBV6-1	TRBJ2-1	CASGRLATNNEQFF	TGTGCCAGCGGGCGACTAGCGACTAACAATGAGCAGTTCTTC
many	TRBD1	TRBV28	TRBJ1-2	CASSSHPGTGRGGYTF	TGTGCCAGCAGTTCCCATCCCGGGACAGGGCGGGGTGGCTACACCTTC
-	TRBD1	TRBV30	TRBJ1-1	CACDRGQGLLTEAFF	TGTGCCTGCGACAGGGGACAGGGCCTCCTCACTGAAGCTTTCTTT
many	-	TRBV30	TRBJ1-2	CAWRGRGNYGYTF	TGTGCCTGGAGGGGCAGGGGCAACTATGGCTACACCTTC
many	-	TRBV6-5	TRBJ2-3	CASSYGGLGDTQYF	TGTGCCAGCAGTTACGGGGGATTGGGTGATACGCAGTATTTT
many	-	TRBV5-1	TRBJ2-3	CASSNIGTDTQYF	TGCGCCAGCAGCAACATAGGAACAGATACGCAGTATTTT
many	-	TRBV9	TRBJ2-3	CASSVQGSRNSASDTQYF	TGTGCCAGCAGCGTGCAGGGTTCAAGGAACTCAGCCTCAGATACGCAGTATTTT
-	TRBD2	TRBV4-1	TRBJ2-2	CASSQVGFSGAGDTGELFF	TGCGCCAGCAGCCAAGTCGGATTTAGTGGCGCGGGAGATACCGGGGAGCTGTTTTTT
few	-	TRBV12-3/TRBV12-4	TRBJ1-3	CASSLALGRWGNTIYF	TGTGCCAGCAGTTTAGCGCTCGGCAGGTGGGGAAACACCATATATTTT